This paragraph reports one T cell receptor (beta chain). Antigen unknown. The entry originates in a study of cytomegalovirus exposure and HLA in healthy donors. Across the whole study: Researchers previously reported finding roughly 120 million unique TCR beta sequences from around 200 million T cells.

The primer mix had 60 Vbeta and 13 Jbeta primers. Only in-frame clones appear in the TCRdb table, and some are missing; sequencing was by immunoSEQ multiplex PCR. The table has about 150,000 clones, 75% to 85% seen once. CDR3 length: 17 amino acids. Trimming shortened V by 1 base and J by 0 bases, and 13 bases separated the two germline ends. The germline V gene encodes CDR1 LGHNA and CDR2 YNFKEQ. Overall study findings and caveats: The analysis excluded some indistinguishable V segments, including TRBV6-2 and TRBV6-3.

The TCR originated in a woman aged 40 to 50 in good health and CMV-seropositive. The sequencing input was PBMCs. This sequence joins TRBV4-2 and TRBJ1-3, with unresolved D. In nucleotides, the CDR3 is TGTGCCAGCAGCCAAGGGGTACGGACTTCCTCTGGAAACACCATATATTTT. This codes for CASSQGVRTSSGNTIYF.